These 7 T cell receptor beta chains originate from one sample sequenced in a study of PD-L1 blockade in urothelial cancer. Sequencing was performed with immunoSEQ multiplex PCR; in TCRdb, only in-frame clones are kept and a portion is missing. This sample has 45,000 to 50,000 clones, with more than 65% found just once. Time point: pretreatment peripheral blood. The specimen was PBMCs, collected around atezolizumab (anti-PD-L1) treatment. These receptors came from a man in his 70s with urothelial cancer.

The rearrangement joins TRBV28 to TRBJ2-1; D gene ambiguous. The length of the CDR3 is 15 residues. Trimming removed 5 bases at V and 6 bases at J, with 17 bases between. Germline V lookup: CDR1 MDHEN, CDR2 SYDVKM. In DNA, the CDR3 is TGTGCCAGCAGTCCGACCGTAGCAGCCGGCAATGAGCAGTTCTTC. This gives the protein CASSPTVAAGNEQFF.

In DNA form, the CDR3 reads TGTGCCAGCAGCTTGAGGAGGGTGAACACTGAAGCTTTCTTT. Its translation is CASSLRRVNTEAFF. The chain combines TRBV7-9 with TRBJ1-1; no definite D call. The ends were cut back, 3 bases at V and 0 bases at J, with 8 bases in the middle. The CDR3 consists of 14 residues. Germline CDR1 reads SEHNR; CDR2 reads FQNEAQ (reference sequence).

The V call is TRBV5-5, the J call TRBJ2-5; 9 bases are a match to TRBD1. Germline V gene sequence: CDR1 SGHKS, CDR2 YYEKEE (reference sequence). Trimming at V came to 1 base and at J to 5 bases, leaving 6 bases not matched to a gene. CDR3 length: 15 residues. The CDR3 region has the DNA TGTGCCAGCAGCTTGCTTACAGGGGGCTGGGAGACCCAGTACTTC. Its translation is CASSLLTGGWETQYF.

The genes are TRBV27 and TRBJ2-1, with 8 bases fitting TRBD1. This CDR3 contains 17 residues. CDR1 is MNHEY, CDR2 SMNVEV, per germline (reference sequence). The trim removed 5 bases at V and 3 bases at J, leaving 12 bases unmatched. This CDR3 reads CASSPVAGTGSYNEQFF. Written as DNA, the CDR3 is TGTGCCAGCAGTCCCGTTGCCGGGACAGGAAGCTACAATGAGCAGTTCTTC.

The CDR3, as DNA: TGCGCCAGCAGCTTGGCCCCTTGGGCCCACGAGCAGTACTTC. This gives the protein CASSLAPWAHEQYF. V and J are TRBV5-1 and TRBJ2-7; D ambiguous. This CDR3 comprises 14 residues. The V end lost 0 bases, the J end lost 5 bases, and 12 bases lay between the germline ends. From germline, CDR1 is SGHRS and CDR2 YFSETQ.

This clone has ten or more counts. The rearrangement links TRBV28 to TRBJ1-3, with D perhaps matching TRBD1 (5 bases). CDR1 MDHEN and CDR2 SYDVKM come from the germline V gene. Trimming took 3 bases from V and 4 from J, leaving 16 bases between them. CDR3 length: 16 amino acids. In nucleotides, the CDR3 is TGTGCCAGCAGTTTCATCGGGGGGAGAAAAGGAAACACCATATATTTT. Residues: CASSFIGGRKGNTIYF.

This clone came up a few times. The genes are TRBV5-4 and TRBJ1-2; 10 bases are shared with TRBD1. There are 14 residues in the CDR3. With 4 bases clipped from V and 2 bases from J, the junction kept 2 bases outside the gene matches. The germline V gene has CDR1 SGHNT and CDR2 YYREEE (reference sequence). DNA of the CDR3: TGTGCCAGCAGCCCGGACAGGGGGAACTATGGCTACACCTTC. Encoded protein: CASSPDRGNYGYTF.